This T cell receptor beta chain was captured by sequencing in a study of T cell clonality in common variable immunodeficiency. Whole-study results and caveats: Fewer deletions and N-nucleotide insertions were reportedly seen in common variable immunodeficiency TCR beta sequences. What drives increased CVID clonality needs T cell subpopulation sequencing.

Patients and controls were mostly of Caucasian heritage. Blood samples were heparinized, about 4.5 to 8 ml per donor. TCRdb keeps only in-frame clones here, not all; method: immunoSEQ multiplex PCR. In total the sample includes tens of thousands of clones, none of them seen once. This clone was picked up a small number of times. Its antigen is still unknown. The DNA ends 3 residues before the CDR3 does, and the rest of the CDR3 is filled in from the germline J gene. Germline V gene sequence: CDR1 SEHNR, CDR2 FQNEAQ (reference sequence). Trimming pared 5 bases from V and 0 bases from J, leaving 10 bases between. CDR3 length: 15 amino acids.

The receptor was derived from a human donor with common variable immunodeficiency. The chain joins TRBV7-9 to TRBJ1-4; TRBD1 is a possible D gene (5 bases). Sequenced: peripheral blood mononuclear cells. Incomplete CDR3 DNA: TGTGCCAGCAGCCGGGGGAGCACAACTAATGAAAAA. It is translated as CASSRGSTTNEK. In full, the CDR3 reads CASSRGSTTNEKLFF. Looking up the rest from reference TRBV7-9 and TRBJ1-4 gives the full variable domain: DTGVSQNPRHKITKRGQNVTFRCDPISEHNRLYWYRQTLGQGPEFLTYFQNEAQLEKSRLLSDRFSAERPKGSFSTLEIQRTEQGDSAMYLCASSRGSTTNEKLFFGSGTQLSVL.